This TCR beta chain was captured by sequencing in a study of blood T cell repertoires in COVID-19. Study-level background: The United States, Italy and Spain were the sources of the acute and convalescent COVID-19 samples. PBMCs, B-cell-depleted T cells, or T cells provided the cDNA or gDNA that made up the material.

The CDR3 has 16 amino acids. Germline V gene sequence: CDR1 MDHEN, CDR2 SYDVKM. J lost 2 bases, V lost 3 bases, and 6 bases had no gene match. Source study methods: Cell counts per sample came from amplifying reference gene primers. Here immunoSEQ multiplex PCR was the method, and the copy in TCRdb shows in-frame clones only, minus some. V and J calls and clone size follow that table, whereas D and trimming were derived from the DNA. The profile shows about 210,000 clones, approximately 80% of them singletons. Input material: peripheral blood. This chain links TRBV28 with TRBJ2-2; TRBD2 matches 7 bases. The clonotype originates from a man between 45 and 60 years old with active or convalescent COVID-19. The CDR3 region has the DNA TGTGCCAGCAGTTTCACGGGAGGTCGCAACACCGGGGAGCTGTTTTTT. This sequence encodes CASSFTGGRNTGELFF.